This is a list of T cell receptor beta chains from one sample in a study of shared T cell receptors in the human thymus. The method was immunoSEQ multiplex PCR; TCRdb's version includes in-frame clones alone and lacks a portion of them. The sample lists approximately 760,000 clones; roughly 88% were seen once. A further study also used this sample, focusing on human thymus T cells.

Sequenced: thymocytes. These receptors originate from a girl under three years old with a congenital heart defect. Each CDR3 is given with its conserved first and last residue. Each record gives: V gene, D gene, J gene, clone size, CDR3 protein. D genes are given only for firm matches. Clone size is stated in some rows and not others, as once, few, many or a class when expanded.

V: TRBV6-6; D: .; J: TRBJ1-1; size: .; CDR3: CASTPQGTAGSTEAFF
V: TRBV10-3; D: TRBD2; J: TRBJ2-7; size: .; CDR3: CAISESETLVSGAYEQYF
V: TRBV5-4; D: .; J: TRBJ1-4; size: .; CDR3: CASSFRGSTEKLFF
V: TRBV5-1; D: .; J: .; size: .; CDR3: CASSPEGTYEQYF
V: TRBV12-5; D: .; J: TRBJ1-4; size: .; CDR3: CASGLVLYGQDATNEKLFF
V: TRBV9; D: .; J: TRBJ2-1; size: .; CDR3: CASSGGTVPDNEQFF
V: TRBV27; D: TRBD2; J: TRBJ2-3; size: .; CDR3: CASSPGLAGLLGTDTQYF
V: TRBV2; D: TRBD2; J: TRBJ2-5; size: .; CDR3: CASSPRRASGGEEETQYF
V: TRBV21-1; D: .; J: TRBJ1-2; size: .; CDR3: CASSKEGGTGQPLVNGYTF
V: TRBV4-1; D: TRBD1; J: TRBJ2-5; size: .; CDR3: CASSQESAQGEGITQETQYF
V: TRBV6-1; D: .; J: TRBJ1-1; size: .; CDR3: CASSEEDKANTEAFF
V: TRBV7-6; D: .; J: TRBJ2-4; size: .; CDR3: CASSLVPLGERVTKNIQYF
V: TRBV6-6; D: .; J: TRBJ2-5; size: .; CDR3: CASSYSVPVPRGTQYF
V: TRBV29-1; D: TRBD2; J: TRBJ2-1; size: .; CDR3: CSVDSSGGRGSKNEQFF
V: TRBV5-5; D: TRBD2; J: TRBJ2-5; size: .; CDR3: CASRLAGGPGETQYF
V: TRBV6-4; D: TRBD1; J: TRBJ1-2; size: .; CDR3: CASSPNEDRAPLYGYTF
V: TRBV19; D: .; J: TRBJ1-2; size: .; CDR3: CASMGPDGNNYGYTF
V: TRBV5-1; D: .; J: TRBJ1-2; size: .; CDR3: CASSQVGRLGYTF
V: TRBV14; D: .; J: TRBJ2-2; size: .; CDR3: CASSQAERTAGELFF
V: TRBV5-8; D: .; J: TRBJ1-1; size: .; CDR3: CASSLARRRRNTEAFF
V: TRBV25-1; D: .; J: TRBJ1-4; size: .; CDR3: CASSVDPDSDNEKLFF
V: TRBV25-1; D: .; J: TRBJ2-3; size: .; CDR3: CASSLGSGGNTDTQYF
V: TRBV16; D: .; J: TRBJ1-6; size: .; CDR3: CASSPCGGAHGSPLHF
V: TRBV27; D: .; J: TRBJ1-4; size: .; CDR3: CASSPTGGKLFF
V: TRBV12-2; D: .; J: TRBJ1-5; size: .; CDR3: CASRVSVHVRHGRSNQPQHF
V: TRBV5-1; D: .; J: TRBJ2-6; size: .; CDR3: CASSLFPGSGANVPTF
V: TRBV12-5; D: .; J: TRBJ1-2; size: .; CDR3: CASGLYPRDTNGYTF
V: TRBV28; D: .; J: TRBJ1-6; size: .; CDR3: CASSFRRPPLPYNSPLHF
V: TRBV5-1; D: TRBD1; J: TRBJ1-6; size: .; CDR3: CASSLAPRDRVSYNSPLHF
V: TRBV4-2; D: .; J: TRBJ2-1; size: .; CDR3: CASKGVDNEQFF
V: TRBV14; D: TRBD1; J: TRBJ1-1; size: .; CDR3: CASSRTGRIYTEAFF
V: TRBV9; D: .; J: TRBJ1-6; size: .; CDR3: CASSVDRDVTSPLHF
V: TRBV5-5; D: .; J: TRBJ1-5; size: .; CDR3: CASSQREGNQPQHF
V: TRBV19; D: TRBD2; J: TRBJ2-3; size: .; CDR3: CASSISGDSTDTQYF
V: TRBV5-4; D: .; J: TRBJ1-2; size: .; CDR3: CASSYITGSGYTF
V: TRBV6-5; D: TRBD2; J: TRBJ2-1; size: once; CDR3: CASSYSKGRGEQFF
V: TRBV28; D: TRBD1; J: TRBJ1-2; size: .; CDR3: CASSFPWDRSSVNYGYTF
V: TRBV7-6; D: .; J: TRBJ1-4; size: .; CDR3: CASSRGQPDATNEKLFF